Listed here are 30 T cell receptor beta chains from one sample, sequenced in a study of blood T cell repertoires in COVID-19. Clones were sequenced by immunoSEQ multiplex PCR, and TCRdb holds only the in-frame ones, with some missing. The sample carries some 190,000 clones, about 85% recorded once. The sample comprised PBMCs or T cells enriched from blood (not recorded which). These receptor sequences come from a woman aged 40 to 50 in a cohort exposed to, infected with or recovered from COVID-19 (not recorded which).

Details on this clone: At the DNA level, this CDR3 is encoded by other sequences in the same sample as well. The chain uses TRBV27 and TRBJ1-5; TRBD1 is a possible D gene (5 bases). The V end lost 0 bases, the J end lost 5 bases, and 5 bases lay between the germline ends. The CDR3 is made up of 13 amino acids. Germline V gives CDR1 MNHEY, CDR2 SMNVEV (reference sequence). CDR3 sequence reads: CASSLSGDQPQHF. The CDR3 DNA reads TGTGCCAGCAGTTTATCAGGGGATCAGCCCCAGCATTTT.

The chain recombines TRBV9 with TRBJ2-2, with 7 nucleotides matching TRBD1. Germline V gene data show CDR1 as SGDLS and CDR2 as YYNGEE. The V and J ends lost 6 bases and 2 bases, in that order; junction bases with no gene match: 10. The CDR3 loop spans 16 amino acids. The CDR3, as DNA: TGTGCCAGCACCAACCGACAGGGTGGAAACACCGGGGAGCTGTTTTTT. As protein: CASTNRQGGNTGELFF.

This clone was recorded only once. As DNA, the CDR3 is TGCGCCAGCAGCCCCGACAGGGCTGGCTACACCTTC. Amino acid sequence: CASSPDRAGYTF. The chain recombines TRBV5-1 with TRBJ1-2; 7 bases fit TRBD1. The CDR3 is made up of 12 amino acids. Germline V gene sequence: CDR1 SGHRS, CDR2 YFSETQ. After removal of 4 bases from V and 7 bases from J, the junction contained 4 bases not matched to a gene.

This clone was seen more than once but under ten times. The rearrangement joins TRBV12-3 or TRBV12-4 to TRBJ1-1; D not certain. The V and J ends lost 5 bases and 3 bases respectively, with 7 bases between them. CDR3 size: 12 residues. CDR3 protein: CASSTLDTEAFF. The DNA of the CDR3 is TGTGCCAGCAGTACTCTTGACACTGAAGCTTTCTTT.

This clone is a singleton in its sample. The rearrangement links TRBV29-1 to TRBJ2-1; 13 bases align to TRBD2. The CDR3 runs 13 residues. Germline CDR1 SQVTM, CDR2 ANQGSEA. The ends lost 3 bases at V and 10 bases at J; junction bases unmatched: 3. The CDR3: CSVEGLAGREQFF. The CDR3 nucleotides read TGCAGCGTTGAGGGACTAGCGGGAAGGGAGCAGTTCTTC.

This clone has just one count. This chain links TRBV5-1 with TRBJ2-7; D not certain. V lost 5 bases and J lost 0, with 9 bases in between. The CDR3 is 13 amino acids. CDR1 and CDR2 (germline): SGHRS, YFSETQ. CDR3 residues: CASSLSFSYEQYF. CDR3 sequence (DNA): TGCGCCAGCAGTTTGTCTTTCTCCTACGAGCAGTACTTC.

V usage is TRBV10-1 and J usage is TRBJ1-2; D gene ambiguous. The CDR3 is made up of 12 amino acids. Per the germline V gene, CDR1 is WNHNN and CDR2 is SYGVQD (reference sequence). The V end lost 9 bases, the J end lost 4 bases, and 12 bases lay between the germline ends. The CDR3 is CARFWRRYGYTF. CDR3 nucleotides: TGCGCCAGGTTCTGGCGGCGCTATGGCTACACCTTC.

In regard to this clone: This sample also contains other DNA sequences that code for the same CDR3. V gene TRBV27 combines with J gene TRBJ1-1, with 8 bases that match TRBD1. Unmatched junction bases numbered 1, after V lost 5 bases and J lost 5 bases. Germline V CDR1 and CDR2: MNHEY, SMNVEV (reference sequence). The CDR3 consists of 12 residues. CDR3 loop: CASSTGGTEAFF. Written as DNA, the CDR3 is TGTGCCAGCAGTACAGGGGGAACTGAAGCTTTCTTT.

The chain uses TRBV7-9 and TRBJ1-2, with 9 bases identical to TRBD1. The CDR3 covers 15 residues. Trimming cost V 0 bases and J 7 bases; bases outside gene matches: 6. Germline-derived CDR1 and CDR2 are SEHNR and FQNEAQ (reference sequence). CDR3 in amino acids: CASSLAIGTGTGYTF. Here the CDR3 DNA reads TGTGCCAGCAGCTTAGCGATAGGGACAGGGACTGGCTACACCTTC.

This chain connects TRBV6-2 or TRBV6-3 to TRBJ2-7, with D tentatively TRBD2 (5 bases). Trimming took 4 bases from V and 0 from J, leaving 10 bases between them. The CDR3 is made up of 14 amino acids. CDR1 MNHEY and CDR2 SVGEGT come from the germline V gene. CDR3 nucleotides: TGTGCCAGCAGTTGGACTGCTAGCTCCTACGAGCAGTACTTC. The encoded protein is CASSWTASSYEQYF.

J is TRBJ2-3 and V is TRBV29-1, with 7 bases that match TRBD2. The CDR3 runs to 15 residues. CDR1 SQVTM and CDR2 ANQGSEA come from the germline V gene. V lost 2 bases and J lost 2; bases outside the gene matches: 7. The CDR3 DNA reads TGCAGCGTTGAAAGGGTCGGGGGGATCACAGATACGCAGTATTTT. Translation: CSVERVGGITDTQYF.

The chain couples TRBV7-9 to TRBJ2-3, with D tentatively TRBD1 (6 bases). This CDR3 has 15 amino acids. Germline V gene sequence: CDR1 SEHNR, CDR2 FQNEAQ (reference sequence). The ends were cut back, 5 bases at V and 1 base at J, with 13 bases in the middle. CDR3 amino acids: CASSARDTGTDTQYF. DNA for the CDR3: TGTGCCAGCAGCGCCCGGGACACCGGCACAGATACGCAGTATTTT.

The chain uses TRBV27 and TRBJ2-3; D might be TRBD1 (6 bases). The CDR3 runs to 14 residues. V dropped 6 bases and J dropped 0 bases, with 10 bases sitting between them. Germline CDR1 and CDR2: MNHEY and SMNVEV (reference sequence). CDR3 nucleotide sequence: TGTGCCAGCAGCTGGCAGGGGAGCACAGATACGCAGTATTTT. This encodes CASSWQGSTDTQYF.

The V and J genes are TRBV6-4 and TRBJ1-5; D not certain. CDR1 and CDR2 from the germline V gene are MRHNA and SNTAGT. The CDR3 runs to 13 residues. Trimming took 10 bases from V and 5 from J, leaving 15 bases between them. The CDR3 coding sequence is TGTGCCACCTCCCCGGAGGGTGATCAGCCCCAGCATTTT. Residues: CATSPEGDQPQHF.

This CDR3 is CASSIPGQGVYEQYF. CDR3 DNA sequence: TGTGCCAGCAGTATACCGGGACAGGGGGTATACGAGCAGTACTTC. The J gene is TRBJ2-7, the V gene TRBV7-8; 11 bases line up with TRBD1. V was pared by 6 bases and J by 4 bases, with 8 bases of the junction left unmatched. This CDR3 has 15 residues. CDR1 is SGHVS and CDR2 is FQNEAQ in the germline V gene. The entire variable domain, with the rest obtained from reference TRBV7-8 and TRBJ2-7, is as follows: GAGVSQSPRYKVAKRGQDVALRCDPISGHVSLFWYQQALGQGPEFLTYFQNEAQLDKSGLPSDRFFAERPEGSVSTLKIQRTQQEDSAVYLCASSIPGQGVYEQYFGPGTRLTVT.

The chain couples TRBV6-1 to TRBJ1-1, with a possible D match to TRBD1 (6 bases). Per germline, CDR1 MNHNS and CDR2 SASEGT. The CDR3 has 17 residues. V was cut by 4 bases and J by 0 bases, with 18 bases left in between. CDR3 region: CASSAARTDYMNTEAFF. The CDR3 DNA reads TGTGCCAGCAGTGCCGCACGGACAGACTATATGAACACTGAAGCTTTCTTT.

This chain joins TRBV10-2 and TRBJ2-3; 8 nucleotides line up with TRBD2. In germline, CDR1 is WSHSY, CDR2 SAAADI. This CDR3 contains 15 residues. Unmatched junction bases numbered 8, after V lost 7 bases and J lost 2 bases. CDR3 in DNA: TGCGCCAGCATTCGAGCGGGGGCGTACACAGATACGCAGTATTTT. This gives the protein CASIRAGAYTDTQYF.

The chain's CDR3 is CAISESGRTAYGYTF. The CDR3 coding sequence is TGTGCCATCAGTGAGTCAGGAAGGACAGCCTATGGCTACACCTTC. The chain links TRBV10-3 to TRBJ1-2; tentative D call: TRBD1 (6 bases). Germline V gene sequence: CDR1 ENHRY, CDR2 SYGVKD. This CDR3 has 15 residues. Trimming removed 0 bases at V and 4 bases at J, with 12 bases between.

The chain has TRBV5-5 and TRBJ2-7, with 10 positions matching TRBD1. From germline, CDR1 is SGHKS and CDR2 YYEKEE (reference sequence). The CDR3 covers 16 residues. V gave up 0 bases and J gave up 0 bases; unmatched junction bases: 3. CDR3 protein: CASSLGRDRGSYEQYF. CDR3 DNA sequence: TGTGCCAGCAGCTTGGGAAGGGACAGGGGCTCCTACGAGCAGTACTTC. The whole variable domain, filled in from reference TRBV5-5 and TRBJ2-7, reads DAGVTQSPTHLIKTRGQQVTLRCSPISGHKSVSWYQQVLGQGPQFIFQYYEKEERGRGNFPDRFSARQFPNYSSELNVNALLLGDSALYLCASSLGRDRGSYEQYFGPGTRLTVT.

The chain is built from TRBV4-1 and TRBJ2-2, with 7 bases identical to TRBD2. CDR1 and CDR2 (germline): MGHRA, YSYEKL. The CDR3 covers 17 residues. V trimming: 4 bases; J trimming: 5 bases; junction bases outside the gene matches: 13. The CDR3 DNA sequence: TGCGCCAGCAGCCTTTCGGGAAGCGGGATATTTACCGGGGAGCTGTTTTTT. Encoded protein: CASSLSGSGIFTGELFF.

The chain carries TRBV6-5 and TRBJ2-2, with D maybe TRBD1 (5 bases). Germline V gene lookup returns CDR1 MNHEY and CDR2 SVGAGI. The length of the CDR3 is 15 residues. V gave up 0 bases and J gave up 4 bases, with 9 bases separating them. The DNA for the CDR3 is TGTGCCAGCAGTTACTCGATCAGGGCCACCGGGGAGCTGTTTTTT. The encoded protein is CASSYSIRATGELFF.

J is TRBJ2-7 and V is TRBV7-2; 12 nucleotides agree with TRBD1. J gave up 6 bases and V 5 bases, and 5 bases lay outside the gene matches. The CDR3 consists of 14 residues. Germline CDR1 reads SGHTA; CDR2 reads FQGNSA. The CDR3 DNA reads TGTGCCAGCAGCACGGGACAGGGGGCCTTCGAGCAGTACTTC. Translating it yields CASSTGQGAFEQYF.

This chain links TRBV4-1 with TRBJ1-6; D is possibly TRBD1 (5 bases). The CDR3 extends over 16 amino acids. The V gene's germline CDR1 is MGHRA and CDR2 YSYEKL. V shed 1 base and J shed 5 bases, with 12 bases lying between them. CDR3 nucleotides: TGCGCCAGCAGCCAAGGGGCAGGGTGGAATAATTCACCCCTCCACTTT. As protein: CASSQGAGWNNSPLHF.

The CDR3 protein is CASRLWVQPTNYGYTF. The CDR3 bases are TGTGCAAGTCGCTTATGGGTACAGCCGACTAACTATGGCTACACCTTC. The chain links TRBV12-2 to TRBJ1-2; the DNA was not compared with TRBD1, the D call given in the table. TRBV12-2 is listed as a pseudogene. The CDR3 sequence is 16 residues long.

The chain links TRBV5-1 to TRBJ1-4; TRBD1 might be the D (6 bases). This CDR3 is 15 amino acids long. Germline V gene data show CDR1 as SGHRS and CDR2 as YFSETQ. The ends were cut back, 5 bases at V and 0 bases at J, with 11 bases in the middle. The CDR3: CASRDSSATNEKLFF. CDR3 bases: TGCGCCAGCAGGGACAGCAGTGCAACTAATGAAAAACTGTTTTTT.

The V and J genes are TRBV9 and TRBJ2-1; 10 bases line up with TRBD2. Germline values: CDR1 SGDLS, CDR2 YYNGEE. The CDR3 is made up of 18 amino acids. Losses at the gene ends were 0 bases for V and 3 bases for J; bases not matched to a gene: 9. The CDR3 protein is CASSVVPLLAGNYNEQFF. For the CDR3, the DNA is TGTGCCAGCAGCGTAGTCCCCCTACTAGCGGGAAACTACAATGAGCAGTTCTTC.

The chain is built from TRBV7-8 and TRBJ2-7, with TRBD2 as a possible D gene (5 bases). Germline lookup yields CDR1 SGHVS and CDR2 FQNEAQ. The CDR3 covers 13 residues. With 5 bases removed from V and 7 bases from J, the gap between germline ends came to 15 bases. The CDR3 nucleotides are TGTGCCAGCAGCCCGAGACTAACAAGAGAGCAGTACTTC. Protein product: CASSPRLTREQYF.

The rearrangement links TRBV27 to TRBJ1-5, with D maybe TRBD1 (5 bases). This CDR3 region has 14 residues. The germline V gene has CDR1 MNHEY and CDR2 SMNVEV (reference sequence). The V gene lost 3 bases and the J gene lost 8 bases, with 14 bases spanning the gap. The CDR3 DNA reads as TGTGCCAGCAGTTTCCGGGGGATGAGCAAGCCCCAGCATTTT. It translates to CASSFRGMSKPQHF.

The CDR3 DNA reads TGTGCCAGCAGCTTCGAGCCAGGGCGAGGCTACACCTTC. Protein: CASSFEPGRGYTF. This chain connects TRBV7-6 to TRBJ1-2; possibly TRBD1 for D (5 bases). CDR3 length: 13 residues. The V end lost 3 bases, the J end lost 8 bases, and 13 bases lay between the germline ends. The germline V gene encodes CDR1 SGHVS and CDR2 FNYEAQ.

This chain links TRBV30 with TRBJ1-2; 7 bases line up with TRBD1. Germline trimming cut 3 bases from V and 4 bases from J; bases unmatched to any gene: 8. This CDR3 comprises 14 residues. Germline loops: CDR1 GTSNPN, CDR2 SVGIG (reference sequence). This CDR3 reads CAWSRTGGGYGYTF. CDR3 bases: TGTGCCTGGAGCCGGACAGGCGGCGGCTATGGCTACACCTTC.